This T cell receptor beta chain was obtained from a study of shared clonotypes between healthy human individuals. Study results and limitations: Naive subsets tended to show greater estimated richness than memory subsets.

V was pared by 0 bases and J by 0 bases, with 9 bases between. The CDR3 loop spans 15 amino acids. Germline values: CDR1 SGDLS, CDR2 YYNGEE. This clone has only one observation. Its specificity is unknown. Produced via immunoSEQ multiplex PCR; TCRdb's table is partial and in-frame only. This table holds 740,000 or so clones, less than 80% found once. The receptor comes from a woman aged 25-40 years in good health. The rearrangement joins TRBV9 to TRBJ1-2; D is ambiguous. Source material: memory CD4+ T cells sorted from blood. Subset of the sample: CD45RA-negative fraction. The DNA of the CDR3 is TGTGCCAGCAGCGTAGATGTCAGTACTAACTATGGCTACACCTTC. It specifies CASSVDVSTNYGYTF.